The T cell receptor (beta chain) described here comes from a study of blood T cell repertoires in COVID-19. Study as a whole: In each case, the material was cDNA or gDNA derived from T cells, B-cell-depleted T cells, or PBMCs.

Cohort 3 donors counted as recovered after two negative PCRs, clearance, or resolved symptoms. Of note for this clone: This sample includes further DNA sequences coding for the same CDR3.

Germline-derived CDR1 and CDR2 are MNHEY and SVGAGI. V shed 2 bases and J 7 bases; nucleotides not matched to a gene: 3. The CDR3 extends over 13 amino acids. The method was immunoSEQ multiplex PCR; TCRdb's version includes in-frame clones alone and lacks a portion of them. The sample includes more than 300,000 clones, roughly nine tenths of them seen just once. The chain employs TRBV6-5 and TRBJ1-2, with 8 bases aligning to TRBD1. The sample was PBMCs or T cells enriched from blood (not recorded which). The clonotype comes from a woman under 40 who had recovered from COVID-19. DNA of the CDR3: TGTGCCAGCAGTTACCAAACAGGGGGTGGCTACACCTTC. Its protein product is CASSYQTGGGYTF.